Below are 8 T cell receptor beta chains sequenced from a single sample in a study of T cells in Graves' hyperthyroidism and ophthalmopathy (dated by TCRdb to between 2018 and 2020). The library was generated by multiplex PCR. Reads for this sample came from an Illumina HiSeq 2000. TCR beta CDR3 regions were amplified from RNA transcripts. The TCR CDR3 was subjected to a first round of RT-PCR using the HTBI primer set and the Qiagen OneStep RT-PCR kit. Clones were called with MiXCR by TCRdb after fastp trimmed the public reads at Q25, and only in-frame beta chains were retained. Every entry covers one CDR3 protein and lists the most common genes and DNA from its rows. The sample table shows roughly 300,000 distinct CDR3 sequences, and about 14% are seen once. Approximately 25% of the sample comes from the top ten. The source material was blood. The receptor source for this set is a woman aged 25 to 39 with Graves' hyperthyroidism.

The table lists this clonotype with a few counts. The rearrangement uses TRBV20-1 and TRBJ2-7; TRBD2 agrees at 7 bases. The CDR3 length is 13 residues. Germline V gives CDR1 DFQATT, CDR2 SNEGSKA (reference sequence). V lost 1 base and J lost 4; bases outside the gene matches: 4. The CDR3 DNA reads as TGCAGTGCTAGAGCCGCAGCGGGATACGAGCAGTACTTC. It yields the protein CSARAAAGYEQYF.

Written as DNA, the CDR3 is TGTGCCAGCACTCGGACAGCCAATTATCACTACGAGCAGTACTTC. It specifies CASTRTANYHYEQYF. V gene TRBV6-2 or TRBV6-3 combines with J gene TRBJ2-7; D is perhaps TRBD1 (6 bases). Trimming shortened V by 7 bases and J by 3 bases, and 19 bases separated the two germline ends. Germline V gene sequence: CDR1 MNHEY, CDR2 SVGEGT. The CDR3 contains 15 residues.

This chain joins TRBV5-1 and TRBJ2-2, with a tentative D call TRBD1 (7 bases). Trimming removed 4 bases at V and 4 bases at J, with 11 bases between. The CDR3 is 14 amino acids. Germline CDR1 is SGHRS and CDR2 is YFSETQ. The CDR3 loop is CASSAGQTTGELFF. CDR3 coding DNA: TGCGCCAGCAGCGCGGGACAGACCACCGGGGAGCTGTTTTTT.

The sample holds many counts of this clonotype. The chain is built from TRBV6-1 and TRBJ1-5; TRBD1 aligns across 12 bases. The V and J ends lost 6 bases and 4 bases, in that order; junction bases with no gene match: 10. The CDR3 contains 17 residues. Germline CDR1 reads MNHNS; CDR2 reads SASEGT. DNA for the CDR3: TGTGCCAGCAGACCCGGGACAGGGGGCCTTTCGAATCAGCCCCAGCATTTT. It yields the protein CASRPGTGGLSNQPQHF.

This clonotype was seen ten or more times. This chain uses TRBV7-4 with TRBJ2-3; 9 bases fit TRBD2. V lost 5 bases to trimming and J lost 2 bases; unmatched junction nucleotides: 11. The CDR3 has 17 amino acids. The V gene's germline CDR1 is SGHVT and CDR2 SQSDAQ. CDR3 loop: CASSPLCGRAVTDTQYF. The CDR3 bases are TGTGCCAGCAGCCCCCTTTGCGGGAGGGCCGTCACAGATACGCAGTATTTT.

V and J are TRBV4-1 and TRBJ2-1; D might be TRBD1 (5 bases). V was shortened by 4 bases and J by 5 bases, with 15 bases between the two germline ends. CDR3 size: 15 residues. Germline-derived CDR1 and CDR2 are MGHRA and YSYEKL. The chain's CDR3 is CASSRGRAVDNEQFF. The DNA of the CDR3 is TGCGCCAGCAGCCGGGGCAGGGCGGTGGACAATGAGCAGTTCTTC.

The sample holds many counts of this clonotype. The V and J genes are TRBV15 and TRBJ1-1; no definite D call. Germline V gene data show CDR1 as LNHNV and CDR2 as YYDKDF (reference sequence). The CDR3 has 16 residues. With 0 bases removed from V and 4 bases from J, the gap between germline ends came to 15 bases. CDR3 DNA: TGTGCCACCAGCAGAGATCCTAGGGCGTGGGGCACTGAAGCTTTCTTT. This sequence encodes CATSRDPRAWGTEAFF.

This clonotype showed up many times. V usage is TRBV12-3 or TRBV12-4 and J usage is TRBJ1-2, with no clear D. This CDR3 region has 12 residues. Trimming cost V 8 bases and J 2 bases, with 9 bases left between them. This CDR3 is CASQAENYGYTF. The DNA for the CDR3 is TGTGCCAGCCAAGCCGAGAACTATGGCTACACCTTC.